This entry is about one T cell receptor beta chain. Its antigen is unknown. This sample is part of a study of T cells in pancreatic ductal adenocarcinoma. Findings and limits, study-wide: Enrichment of CD45RO+ effector over naive T cells in tumors may bias clonality. Blood had more productive templates and around 8.5-fold more unique clonotypes than tumor. Mean clonality was approximately 0.11 in tumors and roughly 0.072 in blood, not significantly different.

Germline CDR1 is SGHTS and CDR2 is YDEGEE. Trimming removed 3 bases from V and 0 bases from J, with 20 bases in between. This CDR3 is built from 18 residues. No neoadjuvant therapy was given to the selected pancreatic ductal adenocarcinoma patients before their surgery. Using immunoSEQ multiplex PCR, the repertoire was profiled, and TCRdb retains in-frame clones only, with some absent. Of some 16,000 clones detected, roughly 89% appear once; the ten largest clones hold 16%. The chain employs TRBV5-8 and TRBJ2-3; D unresolved. The sequenced sample consisted of PBMCs. The receptor's source is a human donor with pancreatic ductal adenocarcinoma. The chain's CDR3 is CASSSITLLASSTDTQYF. In nucleotides, the CDR3 is TGTGCCAGCAGCTCCATAACCCTCCTGGCTTCTAGCACAGATACGCAGTATTTT.